This record concerns one T cell receptor beta chain sequence. TRB cDNA was prepared as libraries by UMI-labeled 5' RACE. TCRdb re-analyzed the 5' RACE reads; it lists each CDR3 protein once, without DNA. Here the sample table reports some 130,000 distinct CDR3 sequences. CDR1 and CDR2 from the germline V gene are SGHDN and FVKESK. The CDR3 is made up of 13 amino acids. The data were taken from a study of CXCR3-negative and CXCR3-positive naive CD8 T cells. The chain has TRBV14 and TRBJ2-3. This receptor was taken from a human donor in good health. Some clones in this sample may be carry-over from other donors' samples. Sequenced: naive CXCR3- CD8+ T cells from blood. The sample's subset: CD45RO-CCR7+CD27+CD95- naive CD8+ T cells lacking CXCR3 (TNR3-). CDR3 in amino acids: CASSQAYRDTQYF.